This TCR beta chain was identified in a study of T and B cells in COVID-19 patients. Blood genomic DNA input for TRB amplification was about 250-500 ng. BIOMED2 TRB-A/B primer pools were used in multiplex TRB PCR. MiXCR was run by TCRdb on the multiplex PCR reads, yielding one entry per CDR3 protein. The sample consists of 8,700 or so distinct CDR3 sequences, over 25% of them appearing once. The sequence was obtained from a human donor who had recovered from COVID-19. What was sequenced was blood.

In DNA form, the CDR3 reads TGTGCCAGCAGCTTAGCGGCTTGGGGCTCTGGAAACACCATATATTTT. It yields the protein CASSLAAWGSGNTIYF. V is TRBV7-9 and J is TRBJ1-3; D unresolved. CDR1 is SEHNR, CDR2 FQNEAQ, per germline (reference sequence). CDR3 length: 16 amino acids. V dropped 0 bases and J dropped 0 bases, with 9 bases sitting between them.